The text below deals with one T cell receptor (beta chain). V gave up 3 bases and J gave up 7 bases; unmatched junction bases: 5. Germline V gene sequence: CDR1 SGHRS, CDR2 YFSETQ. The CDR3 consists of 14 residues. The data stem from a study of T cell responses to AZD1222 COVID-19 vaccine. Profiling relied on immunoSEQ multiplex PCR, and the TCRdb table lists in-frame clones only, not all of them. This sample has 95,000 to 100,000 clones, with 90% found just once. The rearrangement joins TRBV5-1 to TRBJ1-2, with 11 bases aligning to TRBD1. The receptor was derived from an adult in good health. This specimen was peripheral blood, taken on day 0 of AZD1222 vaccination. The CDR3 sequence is CASSWDRGSRGYTF. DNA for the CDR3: TGCGCCAGCAGCTGGGACAGGGGGTCTCGTGGCTACACCTTC.